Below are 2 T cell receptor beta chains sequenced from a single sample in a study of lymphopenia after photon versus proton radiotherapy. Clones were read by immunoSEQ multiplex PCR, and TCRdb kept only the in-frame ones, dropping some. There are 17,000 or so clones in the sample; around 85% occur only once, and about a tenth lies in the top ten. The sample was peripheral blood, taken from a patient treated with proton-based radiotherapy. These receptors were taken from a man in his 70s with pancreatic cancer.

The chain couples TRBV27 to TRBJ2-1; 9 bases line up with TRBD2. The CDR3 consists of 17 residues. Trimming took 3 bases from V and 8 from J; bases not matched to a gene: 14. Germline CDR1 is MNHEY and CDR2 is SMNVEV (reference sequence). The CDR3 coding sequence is TGTGCCAGCAGTTTCCGTGGGCTAGCGGGAATCGGGCATGAGCAGTTCTTC. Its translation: CASSFRGLAGIGHEQFF.

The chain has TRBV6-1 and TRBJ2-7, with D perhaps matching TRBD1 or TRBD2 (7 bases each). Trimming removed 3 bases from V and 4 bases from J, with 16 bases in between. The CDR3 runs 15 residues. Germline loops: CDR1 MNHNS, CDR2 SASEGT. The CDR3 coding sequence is TGTGCCAGCAGTGATGGACAGGACGGGAGGTACGAGCAGTACTTC. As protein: CASSDGQDGRYEQYF.